A selection of T cell receptor beta chains follows, all from one sample in a study of beta chain features in type 1 diabetes. The assay was immunoSEQ multiplex PCR, and TCRdb's table has in-frame clones only and misses some. The data contain around 160,000 clones, 50% to 70% of them singletons. Sequenced input: naive CD4+ T cells from blood. Every receptor here comes from a man aged 25 to 45 with type 1 diabetes. CDR3s include the opening cysteine and the closing phenylalanine or tryptophan. A D gene is named only where the DNA matches it firmly. Some rows have no size entry. The others give once, few or many, or a class for an expanded clone.

V,D,size,J,DNA,CDR3
TRBV29-1,-,-,TRBJ2-7,TGCAGCCCCGTCCCGGCCTACGAGCAGTACTTC,CSPVPAYEQYF
TRBV7-2,-,-,TRBJ2-7,TGTGCCAGCAGCTTAGTCTACGAGCAGTACTTC,CASSLVYEQYF
TRBV4-3,-,-,TRBJ2-7,TGCGCCAGCAGCCAAGAACCGGGCCTGACCTACGAGCAGTACTTC,CASSQEPGLTYEQYF
TRBV10-3,-,-,TRBJ2-7,TGTGCCATCATGTCGGCAGAAGAAAACGAGCAGTACTTC,CAIMSAEENEQYF
TRBV29-1,-,-,TRBJ2-1,TGCAGCTTCTTAGGCCCCCAGAAAGAGCAGTTCTTC,CSFLGPQKEQFF
TRBV7-2,TRBD1,-,TRBJ2-5,TGTGCCAGCAGCTTAGCGGCAGGGGGCGGAGAGACCCAGTACTTC,CASSLAAGGGETQYF
TRBV4-1,-,-,TRBJ2-3,TGCGCCAGCAGCCAAGACGGCAGGGTGGGCCCAGATACGCAGTATTTT,CASSQDGRVGPDTQYF
TRBV7-9,TRBD2,-,TRBJ2-5,TGTGCCAGCAGCTCCTATAGCGGGGGCCAAGAGACCCAGTACTTC,CASSSYSGGQETQYF
TRBV9,-,-,TRBJ1-6,TGTGCCAGCATCTTGAATTCACCCCTCCACTTT,CASILNSPLHF
TRBV30,-,-,TRBJ1-3,TGTGCCTGGGACTACGCAAAGGGAGCTGGAAACACCATATATTTT,CAWDYAKGAGNTIYF
TRBV18,-,-,TRBJ1-1,TGTGCCAGCTCAATGACCCAGACAGGGAACACTGAAGCTTTCTTT,CASSMTQTGNTEAFF
TRBV15,-,-,TRBJ2-5,TGTGCCACCTCCAATAGCCTCCCAACGGAGACCCAGTACTTC,CATSNSLPTETQYF
TRBV7-2,TRBD2,-,TRBJ2-7,TGTGCCAGCAGCTTTGGGGCTAGCGGTTACGAGCAGTACTTC,CASSFGASGYEQYF
TRBV27,-,-,TRBJ1-1,TGTGCCAGCAGGGGTTTGGGGCTTGGGGACACTGAAGCTTTCTTT,CASRGLGLGDTEAFF
TRBV7-9,-,few,TRBJ2-3,TGTGCCAGCAGCTCCGCCCCAACAGGGGATACGCAGTATTTT,CASSSAPTGDTQYF
TRBV5-6,-,few,TRBJ1-1,TGTGCCAGCAGCTTGTATCACACTGAAGCTTTCTTT,CASSLYHTEAFF
TRBV7-9,-,-,TRBJ2-2,TGTGCCAGCAGCTCCTCAGCGAACACCGGGGAGCTGTTTTTT,CASSSSANTGELFF
TRBV28,-,few,TRBJ2-5,TGTGCCAGCAGTTTGGGGGAGACCCAGTACTTC,CASSLGETQYF
TRBV2,-,-,TRBJ1-2,TGTGCCAGCAGTGATCCTCAGGGATTTGTTGGCTACACCTTC,CASSDPQGFVGYTF
TRBV29-1,-,-,TRBJ1-2,TGCAGCGTTGCGTTGGCAGTGAACTATGGCTACACCTTC,CSVALAVNYGYTF
TRBV10-3,TRBD2,-,TRBJ2-1,TGTGCCATCAGACCGGGACTATCTGACAATGAGCAGTTCTTC,CAIRPGLSDNEQFF
TRBV5-1,TRBD2,-,TRBJ2-5,TGCGCCAGCAGCTTTGGGACTAGCGGGGCCCAAGAGACCCAGTACTTC,CASSFGTSGAQETQYF
TRBV7-9,-,few,TRBJ1-1,TGTGCCAGCAGCTTCGGGGGCAAGGCCACTGAAGCTTTCTTT,CASSFGGKATEAFF
TRBV14,TRBD1,few,TRBJ2-7,TGTGCCAGCAGCCAAGCGAAGGTGACAGGGTTCTCCTACGAGCAGTACTTC,CASSQAKVTGFSYEQYF
TRBV10-3,-,-,TRBJ2-7,TGTGCCGTCGGGGGACACCCCTACGAGCAGTACTTC,CAVGGHPYEQYF
TRBV29-1,-,-,TRBJ1-4,TGCAGCGTTGTGGATGCAACTAATGAAAAACTGTTTTTT,CSVVDATNEKLFF
TRBV7-2,TRBD1,-,TRBJ1-1,TGTGCCAGCAGCTTAGTTGACAGGGGTTCAGCTGAAGCTTTCTTT,CASSLVDRGSAEAFF
TRBV5-6,-,-,TRBJ2-4,TGTGCCAGCAGCTTCAGAGGGCCCCTAGCCAAAAACATTCAGTACTTC,CASSFRGPLAKNIQYF
TRBV29-1,TRBD1,few,TRBJ2-7,TGCAGCGCCCGGGACAGCCTCTCCTACGAGCAGTACTTC,CSARDSLSYEQYF
TRBV30,-,-,TRBJ2-3,TGTGCCTGGAAACGGACGGCCACAGATACGCAGTATTTT,CAWKRTATDTQYF
TRBV18,-,-,TRBJ2-7,TGTGCCAGCTCACGAGACAGGGACTGGGAGCAGTACTTC,CASSRDRDWEQYF
TRBV30,-,few,TRBJ2-1,TGTGCCTGGAGTGTACCCGGGCGCTATGAGCAGTTCTTC,CAWSVPGRYEQFF
TRBV4-1,-,-,TRBJ2-3,TGCGCCAGCAGCCAAGGGGCGGCCCCGTGGACAGATACGCAGTATTTT,CASSQGAAPWTDTQYF
TRBV30,TRBD1,-,TRBJ2-7,TGTGCCTGGAGTCAGTCAGGACAGGGTACCGAGCAGTACTTC,CAWSQSGQGTEQYF
TRBV29-1,TRBD1,-,TRBJ1-2,TGCAGCGGAACAGGGGCTAACTATGGCTACACCTTC,CSGTGANYGYTF
TRBV30,-,few,TRBJ1-1,TGTGCCTGGAGTAGCCGGAATGAAGCTTTCTTT,CAWSSRNEAFF
TRBV6-5,TRBD1,-,TRBJ2-7,TGTGCCAGCAGTTACGGGGCTGAGACAGGGGCCCACGAGCAGTACTTC,CASSYGAETGAHEQYF
TRBV30,-,-,TRBJ2-2,TGTGCCTGGAGTCTATACACCGGGGAGCTGTTTTTT,CAWSLYTGELFF
TRBV30,-,-,TRBJ1-5,TGTGCCTGGAGTATCATGGGGGATCAGCCCCAGCATTTT,CAWSIMGDQPQHF
TRBV29-1,-,once,TRBJ2-3,TGCAGCGTTGTTTTGGCGGGGGCTAGCACAGATACGCAGTATTTT,CSVVLAGASTDTQYF
TRBV9,-,-,TRBJ2-7,TGTGCCAGCAGCCTCGACCCAACAAGCTCCTACGAGCAGTACTTC,CASSLDPTSSYEQYF
TRBV30,-,few,TRBJ2-5,TGTGCCTGGAGTTTTACAGGGACGGAGACCCAGTACTTC,CAWSFTGTETQYF
TRBV6-1,-,-,TRBJ2-3,TGTGCCAGCAGTTGGCCAGATACGCAGTATTTT,CASSWPDTQYF